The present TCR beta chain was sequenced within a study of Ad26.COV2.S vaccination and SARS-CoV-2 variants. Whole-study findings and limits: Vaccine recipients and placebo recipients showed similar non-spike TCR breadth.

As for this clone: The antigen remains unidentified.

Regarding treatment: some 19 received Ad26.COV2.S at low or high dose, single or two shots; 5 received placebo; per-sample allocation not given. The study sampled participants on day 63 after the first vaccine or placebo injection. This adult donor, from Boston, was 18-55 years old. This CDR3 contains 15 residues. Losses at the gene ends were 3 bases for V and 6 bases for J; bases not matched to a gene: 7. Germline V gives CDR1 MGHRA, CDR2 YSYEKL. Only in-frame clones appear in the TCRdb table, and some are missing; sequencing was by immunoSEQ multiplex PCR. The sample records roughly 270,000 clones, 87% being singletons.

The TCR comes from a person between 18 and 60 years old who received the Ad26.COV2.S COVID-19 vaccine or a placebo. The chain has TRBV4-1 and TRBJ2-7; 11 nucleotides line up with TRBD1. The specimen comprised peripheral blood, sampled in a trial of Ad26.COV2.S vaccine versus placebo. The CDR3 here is CASSQGQGVVREQYF. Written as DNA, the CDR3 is TGCGCCAGCAGCCAGGGACAGGGGGTGGTCCGCGAGCAGTACTTC.